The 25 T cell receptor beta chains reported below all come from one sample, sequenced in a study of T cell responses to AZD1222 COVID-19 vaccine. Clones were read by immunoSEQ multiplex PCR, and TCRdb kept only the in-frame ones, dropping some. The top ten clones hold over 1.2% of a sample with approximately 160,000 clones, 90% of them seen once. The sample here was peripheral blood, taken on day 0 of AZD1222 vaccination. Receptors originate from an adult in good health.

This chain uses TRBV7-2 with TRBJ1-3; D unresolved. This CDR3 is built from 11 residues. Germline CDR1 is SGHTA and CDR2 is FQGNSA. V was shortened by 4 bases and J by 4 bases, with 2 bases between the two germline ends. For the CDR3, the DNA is TGTGCCAGCAGCTCAGGAAACACCATATATTTT. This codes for CASSSGNTIYF.

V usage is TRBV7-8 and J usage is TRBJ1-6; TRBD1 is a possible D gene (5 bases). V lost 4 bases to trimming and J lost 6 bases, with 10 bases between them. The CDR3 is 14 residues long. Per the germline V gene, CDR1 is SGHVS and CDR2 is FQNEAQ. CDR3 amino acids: CASSSRGGNSPLHF. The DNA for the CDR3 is TGTGCCAGCAGCTCCCGGGGCGGTAATTCACCCCTCCACTTT. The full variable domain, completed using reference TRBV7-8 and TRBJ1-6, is GAGVSQSPRYKVAKRGQDVALRCDPISGHVSLFWYQQALGQGPEFLTYFQNEAQLDKSGLPSDRFFAERPEGSVSTLKIQRTQQEDSAVYLCASSSRGGNSPLHFGNGTRLTVT.

The CDR3 coding sequence is TGTGCCAGCAACCTCCCCGGGACAGGGGCTGGCTACACCTTC. Translation: CASNLPGTGAGYTF. The rearrangement joins TRBV28 to TRBJ1-2; TRBD1 matches 10 bases. The CDR3 runs to 14 residues. Per germline, CDR1 MDHEN and CDR2 SYDVKM. The V segment lost 7 bases and the J segment 7 bases; nucleotides outside the gene matches: 9.

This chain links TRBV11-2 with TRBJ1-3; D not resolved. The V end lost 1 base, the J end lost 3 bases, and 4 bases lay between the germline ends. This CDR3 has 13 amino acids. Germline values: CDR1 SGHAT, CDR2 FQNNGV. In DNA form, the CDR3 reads TGTGCCAGCAGCTTAGTATTTGGAAACACCATATATTTT. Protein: CASSLVFGNTIYF. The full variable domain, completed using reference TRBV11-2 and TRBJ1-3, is EAGVAQSPRYKIIEKRQSVAFWCNPISGHATLYWYQQILGQGPKLLIQFQNNGVVDDSQLPKDRFSAERLKGVDSTLKIQPAKLEDSAVYLCASSLVFGNTIYFGEGSWLTVV.

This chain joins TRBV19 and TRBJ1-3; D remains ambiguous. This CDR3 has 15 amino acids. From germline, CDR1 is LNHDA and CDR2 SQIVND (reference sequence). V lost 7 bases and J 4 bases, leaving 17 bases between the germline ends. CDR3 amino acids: CASTPRTEIGNTIYF. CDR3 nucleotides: TGTGCCAGTACCCCGAGGACTGAAATCGGAAACACCATATATTTT.

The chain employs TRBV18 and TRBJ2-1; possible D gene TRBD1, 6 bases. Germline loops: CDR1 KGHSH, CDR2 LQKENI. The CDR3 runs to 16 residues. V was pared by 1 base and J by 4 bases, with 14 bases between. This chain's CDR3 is CASSPQRGSLYNEQFF. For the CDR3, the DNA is TGTGCCAGCTCACCACAGAGGGGGTCGTTGTACAATGAGCAGTTCTTC.

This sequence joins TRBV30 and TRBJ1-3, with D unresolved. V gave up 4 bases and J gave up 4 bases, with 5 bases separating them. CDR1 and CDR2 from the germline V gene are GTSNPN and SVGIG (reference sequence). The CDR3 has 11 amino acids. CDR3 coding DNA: TGTGCCTGGACCACAGGAAACACCATATATTTT. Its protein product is CAWTTGNTIYF.

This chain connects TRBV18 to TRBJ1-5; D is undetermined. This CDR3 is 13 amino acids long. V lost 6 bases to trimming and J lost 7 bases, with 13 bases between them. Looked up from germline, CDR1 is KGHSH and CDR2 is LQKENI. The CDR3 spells CASSPGGEQPQHF. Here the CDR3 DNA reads TGTGCCAGCTCCCCCGGAGGAGAGCAGCCCCAGCATTTT.

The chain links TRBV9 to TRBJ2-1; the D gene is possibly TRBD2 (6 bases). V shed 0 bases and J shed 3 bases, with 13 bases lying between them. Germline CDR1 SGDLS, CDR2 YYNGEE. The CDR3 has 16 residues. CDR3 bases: TGTGCCAGCAGCGTAGCGGCGGGGCTACGCTACAATGAGCAGTTCTTC. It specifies CASSVAAGLRYNEQFF.

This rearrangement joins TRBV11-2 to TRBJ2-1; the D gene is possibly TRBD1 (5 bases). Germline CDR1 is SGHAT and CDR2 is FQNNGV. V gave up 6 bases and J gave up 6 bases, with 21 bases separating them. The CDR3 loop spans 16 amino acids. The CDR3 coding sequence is TGTGCCAGCAGAGTGGGTTCCAGGGAATGGGGCAATGAGCAGTTCTTC. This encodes CASRVGSREWGNEQFF.

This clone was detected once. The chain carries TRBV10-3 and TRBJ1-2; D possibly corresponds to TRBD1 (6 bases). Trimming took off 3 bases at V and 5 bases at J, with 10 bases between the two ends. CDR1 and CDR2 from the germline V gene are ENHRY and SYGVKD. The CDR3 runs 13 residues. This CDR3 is CAISDRGEYGYTF. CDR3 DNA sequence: TGTGCCATCAGTGACAGGGGAGAATATGGCTACACCTTC.

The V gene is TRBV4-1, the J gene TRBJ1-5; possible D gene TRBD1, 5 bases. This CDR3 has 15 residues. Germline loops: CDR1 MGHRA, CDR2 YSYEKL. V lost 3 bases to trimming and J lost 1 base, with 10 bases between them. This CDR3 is CASSQLGGSNQPQHF. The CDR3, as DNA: TGCGCCAGCAGCCAGCTCGGGGGAAGCAATCAGCCCCAGCATTTT.

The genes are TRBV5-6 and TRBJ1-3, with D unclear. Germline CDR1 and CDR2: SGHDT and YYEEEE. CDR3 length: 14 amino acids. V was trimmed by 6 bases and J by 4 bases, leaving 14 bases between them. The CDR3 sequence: CASKAGHFGNTIYF. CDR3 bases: TGTGCCAGCAAAGCAGGCCACTTCGGAAACACCATATATTTT.

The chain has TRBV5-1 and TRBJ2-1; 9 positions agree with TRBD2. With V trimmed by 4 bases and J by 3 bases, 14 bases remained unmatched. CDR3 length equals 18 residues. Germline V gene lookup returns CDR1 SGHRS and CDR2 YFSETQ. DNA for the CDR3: TGCGCCAGCAGCACCGGGACTAGCTGGTCTGAGCGCTACAATGAGCAGTTCTTC. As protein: CASSTGTSWSERYNEQFF.

This chain's CDR3 is CASSSRDRGYEQYF. The CDR3 coding sequence is TGTGCCAGCAGCTCCCGGGACAGGGGTTACGAGCAGTACTTC. This rearrangement joins TRBV7-9 to TRBJ2-7, with TRBD1 identical over 10 bases. This CDR3 has 14 amino acids. V lost 4 bases to trimming and J lost 4 bases; unmatched junction nucleotides: 4. Germline CDR1 SEHNR, CDR2 FQNEAQ (reference sequence).

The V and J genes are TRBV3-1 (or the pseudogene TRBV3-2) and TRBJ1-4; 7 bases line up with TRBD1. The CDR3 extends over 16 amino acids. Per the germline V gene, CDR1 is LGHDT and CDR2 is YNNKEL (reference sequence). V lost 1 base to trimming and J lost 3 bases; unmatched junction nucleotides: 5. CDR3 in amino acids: CASSQGAGQPNEKLFF. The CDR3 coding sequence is TGTGCCAGCAGCCAAGGGGCGGGACAGCCTAATGAAAAACTGTTTTTT.

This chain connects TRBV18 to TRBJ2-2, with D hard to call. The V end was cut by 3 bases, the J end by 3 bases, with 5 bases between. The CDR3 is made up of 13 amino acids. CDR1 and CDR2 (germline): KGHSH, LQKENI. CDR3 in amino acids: CASSPKYTGELFF. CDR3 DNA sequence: TGTGCCAGCTCACCGAAGTACACCGGGGAGCTGTTTTTT.

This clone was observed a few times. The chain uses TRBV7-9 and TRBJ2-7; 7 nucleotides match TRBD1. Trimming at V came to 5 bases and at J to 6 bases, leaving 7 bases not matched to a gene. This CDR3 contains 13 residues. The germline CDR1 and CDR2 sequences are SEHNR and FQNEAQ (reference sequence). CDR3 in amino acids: CASSQQGLGEQYF. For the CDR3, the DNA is TGTGCCAGCAGCCAACAGGGGCTGGGCGAGCAGTACTTC.

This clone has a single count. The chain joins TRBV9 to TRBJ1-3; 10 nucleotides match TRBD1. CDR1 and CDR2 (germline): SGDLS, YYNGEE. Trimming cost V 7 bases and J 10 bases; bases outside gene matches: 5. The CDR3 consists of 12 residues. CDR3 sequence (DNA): TGTGCCAGCGGGACAGGGGTTAGAACCATATATTTT. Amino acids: CASGTGVRTIYF.

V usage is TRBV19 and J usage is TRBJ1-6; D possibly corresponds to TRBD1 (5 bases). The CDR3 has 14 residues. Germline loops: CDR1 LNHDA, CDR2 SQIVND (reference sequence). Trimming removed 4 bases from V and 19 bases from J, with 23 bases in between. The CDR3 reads CASSNTGDGGGWHF. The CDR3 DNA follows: TGTGCCAGTAGTAACACGGGGGACGGCGGCGGGTGGCACTTT.

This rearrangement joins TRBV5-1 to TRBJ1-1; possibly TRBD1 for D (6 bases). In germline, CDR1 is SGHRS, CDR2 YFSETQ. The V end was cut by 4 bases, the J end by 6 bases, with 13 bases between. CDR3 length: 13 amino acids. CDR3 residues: CASSKTGGAEAFF. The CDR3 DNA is TGCGCCAGCAGCAAAACCGGGGGCGCTGAAGCTTTCTTT.

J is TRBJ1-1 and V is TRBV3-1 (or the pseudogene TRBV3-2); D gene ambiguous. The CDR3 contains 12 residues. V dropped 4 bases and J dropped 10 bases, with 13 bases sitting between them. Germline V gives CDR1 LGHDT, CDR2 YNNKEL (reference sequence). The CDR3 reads CASSPRTGGAFF. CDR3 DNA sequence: TGTGCCAGCAGCCCGAGGACGGGAGGAGCTTTCTTT.

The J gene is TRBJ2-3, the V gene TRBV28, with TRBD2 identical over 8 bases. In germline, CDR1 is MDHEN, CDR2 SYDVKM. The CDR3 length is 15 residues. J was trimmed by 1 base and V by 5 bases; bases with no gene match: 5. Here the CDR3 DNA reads TGTGCCAGCAGTCCGTCGGGGGGGCGCACAGATACGCAGTATTTT. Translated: CASSPSGGRTDTQYF. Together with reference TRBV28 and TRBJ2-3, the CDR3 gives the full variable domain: DVKVTQSSRYLVKRTGEKVFLECVQDMDHENMFWYRQDPGLGLRLIYFSYDVKMKEKGDIPEGYSVSREKKERFSLILESASTNQTSMYLCASSPSGGRTDTQYFGPGTRLTVL.

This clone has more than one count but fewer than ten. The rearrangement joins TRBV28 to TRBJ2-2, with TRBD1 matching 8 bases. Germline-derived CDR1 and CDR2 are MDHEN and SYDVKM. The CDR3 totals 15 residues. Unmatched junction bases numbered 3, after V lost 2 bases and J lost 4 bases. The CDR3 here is CASSLPGTGTGELFF. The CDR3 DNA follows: TGTGCCAGCAGTTTACCCGGGACAGGCACCGGGGAGCTGTTTTTT.

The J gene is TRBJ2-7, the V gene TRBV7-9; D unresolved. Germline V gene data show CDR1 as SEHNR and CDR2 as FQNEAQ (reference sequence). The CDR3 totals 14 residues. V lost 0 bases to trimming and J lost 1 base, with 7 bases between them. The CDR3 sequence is CASSLAAFSYEQYF. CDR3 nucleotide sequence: TGTGCCAGCAGCTTAGCCGCGTTTTCCTACGAGCAGTACTTC. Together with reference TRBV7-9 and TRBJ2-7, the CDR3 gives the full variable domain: DTGVSQNPRHKITKRGQNVTFRCDPISEHNRLYWYRQTLGQGPEFLTYFQNEAQLEKSRLLSDRFSAERPKGSFSTLEIQRTEQGDSAMYLCASSLAAFSYEQYFGPGTRLTVT.